This T cell receptor beta chain was recovered during a study of cytomegalovirus exposure and HLA in healthy donors. The overall study: Among around 170 million T cells, an earlier analysis found about 100 million unique TCR beta sequences. Study-level findings and limits: A cluster of highly shared sequence variants was likely a sequencing artifact.

V lost 3 bases and J lost 8, with 16 bases in between. CDR1 and CDR2 (germline): SQVTM, ANQGSEA. The CDR3 has 13 amino acids. PCR employed 60 Vbeta and 13 Jbeta primers. Some clones are missing from TCRdb's copy, which holds only in-frame ones; the method was immunoSEQ multiplex PCR. The sample table sets out approximately 190,000 clones. In the case of this clone: The antigen remains undetermined.

The rearrangement links TRBV29-1 to TRBJ1-2; D remains ambiguous. Specimen: PBMCs. This TCR came from a boy between 10 and 17 years old in good health and CMV-seronegative. This CDR3 reads CSVESVGEGGYTF. CDR3 bases: TGCAGCGTTGAGTCCGTAGGAGAGGGAGGCTACACCTTC.